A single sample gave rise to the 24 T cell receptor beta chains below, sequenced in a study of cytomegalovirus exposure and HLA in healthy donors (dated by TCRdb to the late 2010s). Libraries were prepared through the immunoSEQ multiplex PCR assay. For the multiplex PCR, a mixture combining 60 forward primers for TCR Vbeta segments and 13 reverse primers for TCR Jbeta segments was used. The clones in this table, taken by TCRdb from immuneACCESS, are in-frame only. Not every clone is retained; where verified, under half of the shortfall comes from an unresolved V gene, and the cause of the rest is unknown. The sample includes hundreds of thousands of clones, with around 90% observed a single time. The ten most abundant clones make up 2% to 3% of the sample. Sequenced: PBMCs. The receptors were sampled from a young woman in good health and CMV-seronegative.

This CDR3 reads CASSLERGGSSYNEQFF. In nucleotides, the CDR3 is TGCGCCAGCAGCTTGGAAAGGGGGGGGAGCTCCTACAATGAGCAGTTCTTC. This chain links TRBV5-1 with TRBJ2-1; possibly TRBD2 for D (7 bases). V was cut by 0 bases and J by 0 bases, with 13 bases left in between. Germline loops: CDR1 SGHRS, CDR2 YFSETQ. The CDR3 runs to 17 residues.

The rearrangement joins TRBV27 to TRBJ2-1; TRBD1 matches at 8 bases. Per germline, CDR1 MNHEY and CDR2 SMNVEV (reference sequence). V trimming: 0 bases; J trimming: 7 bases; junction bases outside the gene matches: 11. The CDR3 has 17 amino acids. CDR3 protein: CASSLSSRDRFLNEQFF. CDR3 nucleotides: TGTGCCAGCAGTTTATCATCCCGGGACAGGTTTTTAAATGAGCAGTTCTTC.

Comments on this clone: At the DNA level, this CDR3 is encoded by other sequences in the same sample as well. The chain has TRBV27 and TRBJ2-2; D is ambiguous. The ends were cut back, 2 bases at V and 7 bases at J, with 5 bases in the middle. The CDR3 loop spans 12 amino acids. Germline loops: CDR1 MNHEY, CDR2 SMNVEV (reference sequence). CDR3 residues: CASSLTGGELFF. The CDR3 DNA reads TGTGCCAGCAGTTTAACGGGCGGGGAGCTGTTTTTT.

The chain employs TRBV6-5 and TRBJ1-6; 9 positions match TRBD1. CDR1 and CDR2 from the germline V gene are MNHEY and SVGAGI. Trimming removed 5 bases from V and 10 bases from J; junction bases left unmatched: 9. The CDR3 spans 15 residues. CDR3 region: CASSITGGGRSPLHF. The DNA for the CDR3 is TGTGCCAGCAGTATAACAGGGGGCGGGCGCTCACCCCTCCACTTT.

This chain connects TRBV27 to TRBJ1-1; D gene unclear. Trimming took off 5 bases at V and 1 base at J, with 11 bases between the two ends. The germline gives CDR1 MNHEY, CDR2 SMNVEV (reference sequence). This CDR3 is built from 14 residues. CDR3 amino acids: CASSRGRENTEAFF. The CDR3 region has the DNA TGTGCCAGCAGTCGTGGGCGGGAGAACACTGAAGCTTTCTTT.

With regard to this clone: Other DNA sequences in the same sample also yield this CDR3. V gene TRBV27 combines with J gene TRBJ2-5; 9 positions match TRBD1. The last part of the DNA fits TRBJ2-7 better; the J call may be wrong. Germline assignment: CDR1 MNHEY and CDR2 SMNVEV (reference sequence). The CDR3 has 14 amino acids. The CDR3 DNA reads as TGTGCCAGCAGCTTCCGGACAGGGGCCTACGAGCAGTACTTC. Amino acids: CASSFRTGAYEQYF.

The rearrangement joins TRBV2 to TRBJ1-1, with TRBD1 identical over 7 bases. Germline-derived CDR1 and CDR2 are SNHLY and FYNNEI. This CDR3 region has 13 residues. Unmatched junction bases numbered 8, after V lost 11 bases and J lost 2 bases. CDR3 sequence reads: CAGAYRGNTEAFF. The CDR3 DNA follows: TGTGCCGGCGCCTACAGGGGAAACACTGAAGCTTTCTTT.

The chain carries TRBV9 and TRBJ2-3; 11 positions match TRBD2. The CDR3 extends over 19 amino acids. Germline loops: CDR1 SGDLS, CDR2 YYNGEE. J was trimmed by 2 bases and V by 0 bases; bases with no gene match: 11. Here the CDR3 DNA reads TGTGCCAGCAGCGTAGGACTAGCGGGGCCCGGTAAGAACACAGATACGCAGTATTTT. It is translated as CASSVGLAGPGKNTDTQYF.

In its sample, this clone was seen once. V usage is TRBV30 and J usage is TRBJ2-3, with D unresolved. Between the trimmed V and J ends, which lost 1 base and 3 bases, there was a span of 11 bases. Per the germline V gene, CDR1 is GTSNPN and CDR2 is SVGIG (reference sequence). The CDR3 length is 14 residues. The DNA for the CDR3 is TGTGCCTGGAGTGGGAGTTCTTCGACAGATACGCAGTATTTT. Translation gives CAWSGSSSTDTQYF.

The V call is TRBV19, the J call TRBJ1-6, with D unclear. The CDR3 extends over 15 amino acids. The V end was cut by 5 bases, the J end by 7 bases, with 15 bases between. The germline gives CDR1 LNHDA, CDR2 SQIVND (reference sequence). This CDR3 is CASSLDPGTNSPLHF. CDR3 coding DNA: TGTGCCAGTAGTCTCGACCCGGGAACCAATTCACCCCTCCACTTT.

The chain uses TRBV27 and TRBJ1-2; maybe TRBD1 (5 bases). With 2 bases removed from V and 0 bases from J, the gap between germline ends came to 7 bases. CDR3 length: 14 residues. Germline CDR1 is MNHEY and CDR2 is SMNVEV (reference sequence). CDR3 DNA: TGTGCCAGCAGTTTAGGGGCACCTAACTATGGCTACACCTTC. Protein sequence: CASSLGAPNYGYTF.

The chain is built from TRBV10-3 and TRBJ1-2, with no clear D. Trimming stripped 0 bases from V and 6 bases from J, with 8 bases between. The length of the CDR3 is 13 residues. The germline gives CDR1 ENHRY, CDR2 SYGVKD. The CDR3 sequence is CAISESTEDGYTF. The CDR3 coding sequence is TGTGCCATCAGTGAGTCGACCGAGGATGGCTACACCTTC.

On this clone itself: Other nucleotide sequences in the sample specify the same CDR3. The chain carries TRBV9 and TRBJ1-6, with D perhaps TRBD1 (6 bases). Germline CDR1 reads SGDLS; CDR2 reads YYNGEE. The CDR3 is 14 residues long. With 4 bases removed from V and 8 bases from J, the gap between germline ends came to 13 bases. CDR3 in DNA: TGTGCCAGCAGCTACGCTGGGGGCGATTCACCCCTCCACTTT. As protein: CASSYAGGDSPLHF.

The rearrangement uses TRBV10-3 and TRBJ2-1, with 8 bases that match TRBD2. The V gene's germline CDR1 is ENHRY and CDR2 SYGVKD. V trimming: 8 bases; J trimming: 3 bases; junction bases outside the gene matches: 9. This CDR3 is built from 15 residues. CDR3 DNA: TGTGCCATCTCCAGGGACGGGGGGGGCTACAATGAGCAGTTCTTC. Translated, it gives CAISRDGGGYNEQFF.

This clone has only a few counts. The CDR3 DNA is TGTGCCAGCAGCCTGGGAGCTGGCACAGATACGCAGTATTTT. Its protein is CASSLGAGTDTQYF. The genes are TRBV7-9 and TRBJ2-3, with TRBD2 as a possible D gene (5 bases). Trimming left V 5 bases short and J 1 base short, with 10 bases between. In germline, CDR1 is SEHNR, CDR2 FQNEAQ (reference sequence). There are 14 residues in the CDR3. Using reference TRBV7-9 and TRBJ2-3 for the parts outside the CDR3, the full variable domain is DTGVSQNPRHKITKRGQNVTFRCDPISEHNRLYWYRQTLGQGPEFLTYFQNEAQLEKSRLLSDRFSAERPKGSFSTLEIQRTEQGDSAMYLCASSLGAGTDTQYFGPGTRLTVL.

CDR3 nucleotides: TGTGCCAGCAGCCTACAACGCCTCAAAGGGAGCTATACAGATACGCAGTATTTT. Protein sequence: CASSLQRLKGSYTDTQYF. This sequence joins TRBV7-8 and TRBJ2-3; the D gene is possibly TRBD2 (5 bases). CDR1 and CDR2 from the germline V gene are SGHVS and FQNEAQ. V was cut by 5 bases and J by 3 bases, with 24 bases left in between. This CDR3 spans 18 amino acids. The full variable domain, in which reference TRBV7-8 and TRBJ2-3 provide the parts outside the CDR3, is GAGVSQSPRYKVAKRGQDVALRCDPISGHVSLFWYQQALGQGPEFLTYFQNEAQLDKSGLPSDRFFAERPEGSVSTLKIQRTQQEDSAVYLCASSLQRLKGSYTDTQYFGPGTRLTVL.

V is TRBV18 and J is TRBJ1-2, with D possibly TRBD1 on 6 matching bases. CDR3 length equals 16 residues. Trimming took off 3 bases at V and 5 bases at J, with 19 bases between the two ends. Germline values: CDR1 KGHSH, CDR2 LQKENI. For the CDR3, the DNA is TGTGCCAGCTCACCCGAGACCAGGGGTGGTTGGTATGGCTACACCTTC. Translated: CASSPETRGGWYGYTF.

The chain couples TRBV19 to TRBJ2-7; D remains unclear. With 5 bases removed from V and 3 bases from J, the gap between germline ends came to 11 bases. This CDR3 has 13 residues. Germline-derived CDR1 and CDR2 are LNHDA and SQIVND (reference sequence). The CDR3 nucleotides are TGTGCCAGTAGTGACCGACCGGGCTACGAGCAGTACTTC. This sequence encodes CASSDRPGYEQYF.

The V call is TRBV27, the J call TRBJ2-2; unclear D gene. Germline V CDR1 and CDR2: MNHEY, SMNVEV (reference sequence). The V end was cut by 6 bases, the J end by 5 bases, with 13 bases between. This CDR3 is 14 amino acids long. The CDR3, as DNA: TGTGCCAGCAGCCAAACACCCAGGACCGGGGAGCTGTTTTTT. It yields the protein CASSQTPRTGELFF.

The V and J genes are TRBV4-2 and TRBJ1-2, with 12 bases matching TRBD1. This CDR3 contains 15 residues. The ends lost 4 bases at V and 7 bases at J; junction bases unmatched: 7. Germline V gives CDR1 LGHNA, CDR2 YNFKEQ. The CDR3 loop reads CASSPGTGGAFGYTF. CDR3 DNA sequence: TGTGCCAGCAGCCCGGGGACAGGGGGCGCGTTTGGCTACACCTTC.

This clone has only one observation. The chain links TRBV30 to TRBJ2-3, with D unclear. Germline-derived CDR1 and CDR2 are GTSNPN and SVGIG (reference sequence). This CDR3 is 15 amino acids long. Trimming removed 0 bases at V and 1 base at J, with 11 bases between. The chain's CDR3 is CAWSVSAWGTDTQYF. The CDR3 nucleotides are TGTGCCTGGAGTGTGTCAGCGTGGGGCACAGATACGCAGTATTTT.

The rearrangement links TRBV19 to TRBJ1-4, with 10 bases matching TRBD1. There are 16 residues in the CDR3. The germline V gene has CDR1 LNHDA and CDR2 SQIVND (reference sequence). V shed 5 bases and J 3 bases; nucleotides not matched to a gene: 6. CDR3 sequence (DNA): TGTGCCAGTAGTGAGGACAGGGGGACGGCTAATGAAAAACTGTTTTTT. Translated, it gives CASSEDRGTANEKLFF. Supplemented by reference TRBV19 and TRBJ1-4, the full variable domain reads DGGITQSPKYLFRKEGQNVTLSCEQNLNHDAMYWYRQDPGQGLRLIYYSQIVNDFQKGDIAEGYSVSREKKESFPLTVTSAQKNPTAFYLCASSEDRGTANEKLFFGSGTQLSVL.

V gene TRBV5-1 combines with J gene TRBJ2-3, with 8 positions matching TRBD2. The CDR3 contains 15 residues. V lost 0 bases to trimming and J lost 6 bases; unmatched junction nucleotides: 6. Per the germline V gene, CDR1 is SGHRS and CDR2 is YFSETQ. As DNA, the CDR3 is TGCGCCAGCAGCTTGGACGGGGGGGTCGGGGATACGCAGTATTTT. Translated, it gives CASSLDGGVGDTQYF.

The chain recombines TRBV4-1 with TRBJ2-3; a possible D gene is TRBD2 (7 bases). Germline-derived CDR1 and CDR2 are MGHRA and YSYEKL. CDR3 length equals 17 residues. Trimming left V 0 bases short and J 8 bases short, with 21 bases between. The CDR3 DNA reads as TGCGCCAGCAGCCAAGATCGCGGGGGCGGGGGCGGGGGTACGCAGTATTTT. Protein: CASSQDRGGGGGGTQYF.